The 11 T cell receptor beta chains given below trace back to one sample, sequenced in a study of shared clonotypes between healthy human individuals. Method: immunoSEQ multiplex PCR; TCRdb's copy keeps in-frame clones and lacks some. The profile shows over a million clones, approximately 80% of them singletons. The sequenced sample consisted of memory CD4+ T cells from PBMCs. Subset denoted: CD45RA-negative fraction. The receptors were gathered from a man younger than 30 in good health. Some clones in this sample may be carry-over from other donors' samples.

This clone was observed a handful of times. The DNA for the CDR3 is TGTGCCAGTGACCCAGTGAACTATAGCAATCAGCCCCAGCATTTT. Protein: CASDPVNYSNQPQHF. The gene calls are TRBV10-3 and TRBJ1-5; D gene uncertain. V dropped 10 bases and J dropped 0 bases, with 16 bases sitting between them. This CDR3 spans 15 amino acids. The germline V gene encodes CDR1 ENHRY and CDR2 SYGVKD.

This clone was detected a few times. This CDR3 reads CASSATGVNTEAFF. The CDR3 nucleotides are TGTGCCAGCAGCGCGACAGGGGTCAACACTGAAGCTTTCTTT. The chain recombines TRBV9 with TRBJ1-1; TRBD1 matches 8 bases. The CDR3 runs to 14 residues. The V segment lost 3 bases and the J segment 2 bases; nucleotides outside the gene matches: 3. Germline CDR1 reads SGDLS; CDR2 reads YYNGEE.

V usage is TRBV30 and J usage is TRBJ2-2; D is undetermined. V gave up 5 bases and J gave up 7 bases, with 11 bases separating them. CDR1 is GTSNPN and CDR2 is SVGIG in the germline V gene (reference sequence). This CDR3 contains 12 residues. CDR3 nucleotides: TGTGCCTGGCGGCCGTGGGGCGGGGAGCTGTTTTTT. Its protein product is CAWRPWGGELFF.

This chain connects TRBV2 to TRBJ1-2, with D unresolved. Germline values: CDR1 SNHLY, CDR2 FYNNEI. V shed 4 bases and J shed 4 bases, with 16 bases lying between them. The CDR3 consists of 15 residues. The CDR3 sequence is CASSVDGPPTYGYTF. CDR3 sequence (DNA): TGTGCCAGCAGTGTAGACGGACCTCCGACCTATGGCTACACCTTC.

The chain combines TRBV28 with TRBJ1-5, with D hard to call. The CDR3 extends over 14 amino acids. In germline, CDR1 is MDHEN, CDR2 SYDVKM. Trimming took 5 bases from V and 2 from J, leaving 10 bases between them. CDR3 DNA: TGTGCCAGCAGTCCCCCCGCTGGCAATCAGCCCCAGCATTTT. Translated, it gives CASSPPAGNQPQHF.

This chain joins TRBV9 and TRBJ2-2, with 12 bases aligning to TRBD2. J was trimmed by 5 bases and V by 0 bases; bases with no gene match: 5. Germline loops: CDR1 SGDLS, CDR2 YYNGEE. CDR3 length equals 17 residues. The CDR3 DNA sequence: TGTGCCAGCAGCGTAGCTGCGGGGACTAGCGGGACCGGGGAGCTGTTTTTT. Translating gives CASSVAAGTSGTGELFF. Full variable domain (rest looked up from reference TRBV9 and TRBJ2-2): DSGVTQTPKHLITATGQRVTLRCSPRSGDLSVYWYQQSLDQGLQFLIQYYNGEERAKGNILERFSAQQFPDLHSELNLSSLELGDSALYFCASSVAAGTSGTGELFFGEGSRLTVL.

The table lists this clone with a few counts. The chain has TRBV28 and TRBJ1-3; TRBD1 might be the D (6 bases). V dropped 4 bases and J dropped 4 bases, with 8 bases sitting between them. The CDR3 extends over 13 amino acids. In germline, CDR1 is MDHEN, CDR2 SYDVKM. The CDR3 bases are TGTGCCAGCAGTTACAGGGCCGGAAACACCATATATTTT. Protein product: CASSYRAGNTIYF.

This rearrangement joins TRBV5-8 to TRBJ1-1, with 8 bases identical to TRBD1. Germline V gene sequence: CDR1 SGHTS, CDR2 YDEGEE. CDR3 size: 14 residues. Trimming removed 3 bases from V and 5 bases from J; junction bases left unmatched: 6. CDR3 coding DNA: TGTGCCAGCAGCTCAGACAGGGGACGAACTGAAGCTTTCTTT. Its protein is CASSSDRGRTEAFF.

This sequence joins TRBV7-7 and TRBJ2-2, with 10 bases lining up with TRBD1. The germline CDR1 and CDR2 sequences are SSHAT and FNYEAQ (reference sequence). J gave up 6 bases and V 6 bases, and 7 bases lay outside the gene matches. The CDR3 spans 15 residues. This CDR3 is CASSAGTGVPGELFF. The CDR3 nucleotides read TGTGCCAGCAGTGCCGGGACAGGGGTCCCCGGGGAGCTGTTTTTT.

J is TRBJ2-2 and V is TRBV18; D is ambiguous. The germline V gene has CDR1 KGHSH and CDR2 LQKENI. CDR3 length: 14 residues. V shed 2 bases and J shed 7 bases, with 11 bases lying between them. The CDR3 sequence is CASSPVSAHGELFF. The DNA for the CDR3 is TGTGCCAGCTCACCAGTGTCGGCCCACGGGGAGCTGTTTTTT.

V and J are TRBV5-1 and TRBJ2-7; 12 positions match TRBD1. Germline V gene lookup returns CDR1 SGHRS and CDR2 YFSETQ. V dropped 4 bases and J dropped 7; count of bases not matched to a gene: 6. CDR3 length equals 14 residues. This CDR3 reads CASSPGTGGGEQYF. CDR3 nucleotide sequence: TGCGCCAGCAGCCCAGGGACAGGGGGCGGTGAGCAGTACTTC.